This entry features one T cell receptor beta chain sequence. As yet, its antigen is unknown. With the 5' RACE reads reprocessed, TCRdb shows one record per CDR3 protein and no DNA. The data include about 550,000 distinct CDR3 sequences; the top ten clones carry roughly 3.6%. This sample stems from a study of T cells expressing NK-cell markers. The overall study: One of eight sequenced donors was HCMV-seronegative; the other seven were seropositive.

Study conclusions and caveats: The study found dominant NKG2C+ clonotypes at roughly 1.0-7.5% of CD8+ T cells in about six donors. The study did not resolve the HCMV specificity of expanded NKG2C+ T cell clones.

The sequence was obtained from a man between 18 and 35 years old in good health. The sample was blood T cells: a sorted CD56 or NKG2C T cell subset, CD4+ or CD8+ T cells, or bulk PBMC T cells (not recorded which).

This chain's CDR3 is CAWEDGDGETQYF. This rearrangement joins TRBV30 to TRBJ2-5; TCRdb's assignment of TRBD1 cannot be checked, as there is no DNA. The CDR3 loop spans 13 amino acids. The V gene's germline CDR1 is GTSNPN and CDR2 SVGIG (reference sequence).